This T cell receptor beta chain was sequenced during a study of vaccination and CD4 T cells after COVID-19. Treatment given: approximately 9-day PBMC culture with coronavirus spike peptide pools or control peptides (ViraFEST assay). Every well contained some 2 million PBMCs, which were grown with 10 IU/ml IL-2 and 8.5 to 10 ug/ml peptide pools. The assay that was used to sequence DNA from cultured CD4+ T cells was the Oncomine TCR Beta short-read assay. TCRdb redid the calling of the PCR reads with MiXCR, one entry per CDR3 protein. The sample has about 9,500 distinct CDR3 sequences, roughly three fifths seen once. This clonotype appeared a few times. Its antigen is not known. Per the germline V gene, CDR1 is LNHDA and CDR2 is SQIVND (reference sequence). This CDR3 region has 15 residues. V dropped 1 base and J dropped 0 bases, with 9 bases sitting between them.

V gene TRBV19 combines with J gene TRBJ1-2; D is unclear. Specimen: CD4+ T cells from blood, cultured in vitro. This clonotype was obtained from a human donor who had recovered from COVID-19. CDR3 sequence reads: CASSIGSGSNYGYTF. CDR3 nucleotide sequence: TGTGCCAGTAGTATAGGCTCAGGATCTAACTATGGCTACACCTTC.